The 29 T cell receptor beta chains in this list originate from one sample, sequenced in a study of blood T cell repertoires in COVID-19. Clones were sequenced by immunoSEQ multiplex PCR, and TCRdb holds only the in-frame ones, with some missing. The sample has about 160,000 clones; around 74% are singletons. The sample comprised peripheral blood. The receptors were sampled from a man in his 70s with acute or convalescent COVID-19.

A few counts support this clone. The chain couples TRBV19 to TRBJ1-3, with TRBD1 matching 7 bases. Germline V gene sequence: CDR1 LNHDA, CDR2 SQIVND (reference sequence). The CDR3 consists of 17 residues. V lost 4 bases to trimming and J lost 0 bases; unmatched junction nucleotides: 9. For the CDR3, the DNA is TGTGCCAGTAGTACCCGGACAGGCCAACCCTCTGGAAACACCATATATTTT. It specifies CASSTRTGQPSGNTIYF.

J is TRBJ2-2 and V is TRBV7-8, with D maybe TRBD2 (5 bases). The CDR3 totals 15 residues. V lost 7 bases, J lost 6 bases, and 18 bases lay in between. Germline V gives CDR1 SGHVS, CDR2 FQNEAQ. DNA for the CDR3: TGTGCCAGCACCGAGTTTCCTAGCAAGGCCGGGGAGCTGTTTTTT. Amino acids: CASTEFPSKAGELFF.

The chain couples TRBV4-1 to TRBJ1-5; 7 bases fit TRBD1. V trimming: 2 bases; J trimming: 4 bases; junction bases outside the gene matches: 8. Germline CDR1 is MGHRA and CDR2 is YSYEKL. CDR3 size: 16 residues. This chain's CDR3 is CASSQTDREGNQPQHF. The CDR3 DNA reads as TGCGCCAGCAGCCAAACCGACAGGGAAGGGAATCAGCCCCAGCATTTT.

The chain is built from TRBV23-1 and TRBJ1-6; 8 bases line up with TRBD1. TRBV23-1 is reported as an ORF; its role is uncertain. The CDR3 length is 18 residues. Trimming took 8 bases from V and 7 from J; bases not matched to a gene: 19. The CDR3 protein is CASVTIPNPGQENSPLHF. The CDR3 bases are TGCGCCAGCGTCACCATACCCAACCCGGGACAGGAAAATTCACCCCTCCACTTT.

This clone was seen a few times. V and J are TRBV28 and TRBJ2-1; D is ambiguous. V dropped 3 bases and J dropped 5 bases, with 8 bases sitting between them. This CDR3 comprises 13 residues. Germline CDR1 MDHEN, CDR2 SYDVKM. This CDR3 reads CASSFSRNNEQFF. The CDR3 DNA follows: TGTGCCAGCAGTTTTTCGAGGAACAATGAGCAGTTCTTC.

The gene calls are TRBV11-2 and TRBJ1-1, with D hard to call. Germline lookup yields CDR1 SGHAT and CDR2 FQNNGV. CDR3 length: 15 residues. V dropped 1 base and J dropped 4 bases, with 13 bases sitting between them. The CDR3 here is CASSLGGPGGTEAFF. As DNA, the CDR3 is TGTGCCAGCAGCTTAGGCGGACCGGGAGGCACTGAAGCTTTCTTT.

The chain couples TRBV6-1 to TRBJ2-1; D remains unclear. Trimming stripped 3 bases from V and 0 bases from J, with 9 bases between. Per germline, CDR1 MNHNS and CDR2 SASEGT. CDR3 length: 15 residues. The CDR3 nucleotides are TGTGCCAGCAGTGATCAACTATACTCCTACAATGAGCAGTTCTTC. Translating it yields CASSDQLYSYNEQFF.

V usage is TRBV11-2 and J usage is TRBJ2-7, with D uncertain. CDR3 length equals 15 residues. Germline CDR1 reads SGHAT; CDR2 reads FQNNGV. V dropped 3 bases and J dropped 0 bases, with 12 bases sitting between them. The CDR3 loop reads CASSFGPGNSYEQYF. CDR3 coding DNA: TGTGCCAGCAGCTTTGGTCCAGGCAACTCCTACGAGCAGTACTTC.

V and J are TRBV5-1 and TRBJ2-7, with D perhaps matching TRBD2 (5 bases). The CDR3 contains 14 residues. V was pared by 0 bases and J by 7 bases, with 14 bases between. Germline CDR1 and CDR2: SGHRS and YFSETQ. The CDR3: CASSLAGKRMEQYF. DNA for the CDR3: TGCGCCAGCAGCTTGGCGGGAAAGCGCATGGAGCAGTACTTC.

V is TRBV6-4 and J is TRBJ2-1; 7 bases match TRBD2. Germline assignment: CDR1 MRHNA and CDR2 SNTAGT. The CDR3 covers 16 residues. V dropped 7 bases and J dropped 6; count of bases not matched to a gene: 15. CDR3 region: CASTATTSAPPNEQFF. The CDR3 DNA follows: TGTGCCAGCACCGCTACCACTAGCGCACCCCCCAATGAGCAGTTCTTC.

The V gene is TRBV28, the J gene TRBJ2-7; 7 positions agree with TRBD2. V shed 6 bases and J 5 bases; nucleotides not matched to a gene: 13. Germline V lookup: CDR1 MDHEN, CDR2 SYDVKM. The CDR3 runs to 15 residues. DNA for the CDR3: TGTGCCAGCAGGTCATCAAGCGGGATAGGGCACGAGCAGTACTTC. Its protein product is CASRSSSGIGHEQYF.

The genes are TRBV28 and TRBJ1-5, with D possibly TRBD1 on 5 matching bases. The V end lost 5 bases, the J end lost 5 bases, and 16 bases lay between the germline ends. The CDR3 consists of 15 residues. The germline V gene encodes CDR1 MDHEN and CDR2 SYDVKM. DNA of the CDR3: TGTGCCAGCAGTCGAGTTGACAGCTTCGATCAGCCCCAGCATTTT. Translating it yields CASSRVDSFDQPQHF.

The chain joins TRBV6-5 to TRBJ1-1; TRBD1 is a possible D gene (6 bases). Germline V CDR1 and CDR2: MNHEY, SVGAGI. The ends were cut back, 0 bases at V and 5 bases at J, with 16 bases in the middle. The CDR3 loop spans 16 amino acids. This CDR3 is CASSYSNYRGGTEAFF. The CDR3 nucleotides are TGTGCCAGCAGTTACTCAAATTATAGGGGGGGGACTGAAGCTTTCTTT.

This clone was counted once. This specimen includes other DNA sequences encoding the same CDR3. The chain couples TRBV5-1 to TRBJ1-5; D not resolved. The CDR3 runs to 14 residues. CDR1 is SGHRS, CDR2 YFSETQ, per germline. Trimming removed 0 bases from V and 1 base from J, with 5 bases in between. CDR3 amino acids: CASSLGGSNQPQHF. CDR3 sequence (DNA): TGCGCCAGCAGCTTGGGCGGCAGCAATCAGCCCCAGCATTTT.

Many counts were recorded for this clone. The chain couples TRBV2 to TRBJ1-4; D ambiguous. This CDR3 spans 14 amino acids. Germline V lookup: CDR1 SNHLY, CDR2 FYNNEI. V was pared by 6 bases and J by 3 bases, with 11 bases between. The CDR3 here is CASRGRSANEKLFF. Here the CDR3 DNA reads TGTGCCAGCAGGGGGAGGTCGGCTAATGAAAAACTGTTTTTT.

The chain has TRBV5-4 and TRBJ2-2; D is perhaps TRBD2 (7 bases). The V gene's germline CDR1 is SGHNT and CDR2 YYREEE (reference sequence). Trimming shortened V by 0 bases and J by 4 bases, and 16 bases separated the two germline ends. The CDR3 sequence is 17 residues long. The CDR3 region has the DNA TGTGCCAGCAGCTTGGCCCCGGGGGGCGCGGGCACCGGGGAGCTGTTTTTT. Translating it yields CASSLAPGGAGTGELFF. Supplemented by reference TRBV5-4 and TRBJ2-2, the full variable domain reads ETGVTQSPTHLIKTRGQQVTLRCSSQSGHNTVSWYQQALGQGPQFIFQYYREEENGRGNFPPRFSGLQFPNYSSELNVNALELDDSALYLCASSLAPGGAGTGELFFGEGSRLTVL.

The chain couples TRBV7-8 to TRBJ1-5; D not resolved. V dropped 1 base and J dropped 4 bases, with 8 bases sitting between them. Germline V gene data show CDR1 as SGHVS and CDR2 as FQNEAQ. CDR3 length: 14 residues. In nucleotides, the CDR3 is TGTGCCAGCAGCTTAGTGGCAGAAAATCAGCCCCAGCATTTT. Amino acids: CASSLVAENQPQHF.

V usage is TRBV13 and J usage is TRBJ1-1, with no clear D. CDR1 PRHDT and CDR2 FYEKMQ come from the germline V gene (reference sequence). Trimming stripped 4 bases from V and 4 bases from J, with 16 bases between. The CDR3 runs 15 residues. CDR3 sequence: CASSSLATQSTEAFF. CDR3 in DNA: TGTGCCAGCAGCTCCTTAGCCACCCAGAGCACTGAAGCTTTCTTT.

This clone was recorded once. The J gene is TRBJ2-7, the V gene TRBV11-3; the match to TRBD1 covers 7 bases. Trimming cost V 3 bases and J 1 base; bases outside gene matches: 9. The V gene's germline CDR1 is SGHNT and CDR2 YENEEA. The CDR3 totals 16 residues. In DNA form, the CDR3 reads TGTGCCAGCAGCTTTAATAAGGGGGCGAAATCCTACGAGCAGTACTTC. This codes for CASSFNKGAKSYEQYF. Full variable domain (outside the CDR3, taken from reference TRBV11-3 and TRBJ2-7): EAGVVQSPRYKIIEKKQPVAFWCNPISGHNTLYWYLQNLGQGPELLIRYENEEAVDDSQLPKDRFSAERLKGVDSTLKIQPAELGDSAVYLCASSFNKGAKSYEQYFGPGTRLTVT.

In this sample, this clone turned up once. The chain is built from TRBV5-1 and TRBJ2-7, with 12 nucleotides matching TRBD2. This CDR3 is 16 amino acids long. The V gene's germline CDR1 is SGHRS and CDR2 YFSETQ. V gave up 0 bases and J gave up 5 bases; unmatched junction bases: 6. In DNA, the CDR3 is TGCGCCAGCAGCTTGGCCGCGACTAGCGGGAGCGACGAGCAGTACTTC. Protein product: CASSLAATSGSDEQYF.

The chain has TRBV7-8 and TRBJ1-5, with 8 bases matching TRBD1. This CDR3 spans 17 amino acids. J gave up 1 base and V 2 bases, and 7 bases lay outside the gene matches. Germline values: CDR1 SGHVS, CDR2 FQNEAQ. CDR3 bases: TGTGCCAGCAGCTTAAAGAGACAGGGGCCCAGCAATCAGCCCCAGCATTTT. Its protein is CASSLKRQGPSNQPQHF.

The genes are TRBV6-5 and TRBJ1-2; 8 bases agree with TRBD1. The CDR3 covers 12 residues. V trimming: 8 bases; J trimming: 4 bases; junction bases outside the gene matches: 3. Germline V lookup: CDR1 MNHEY, CDR2 SVGAGI. CDR3 coding DNA: TGTGCCAGCGGGCAGGGGGCCTATGGCTACACCTTC. It translates to CASGQGAYGYTF.

The chain joins TRBV19 to TRBJ1-3; a weak D match, TRBD1 (5 bases). V dropped 6 bases and J dropped 2 bases, with 14 bases sitting between them. Per the germline V gene, CDR1 is LNHDA and CDR2 is SQIVND (reference sequence). This CDR3 region has 15 residues. CDR3 DNA sequence: TGTGCCAGTAGCTCCCCAGGGATGCCTGGAAACACCATATATTTT. It encodes CASSSPGMPGNTIYF.

The V call is TRBV7-8, the J call TRBJ1-4, with TRBD1 as a possible D gene (5 bases). Germline CDR1 and CDR2: SGHVS and FQNEAQ. V was cut by 5 bases and J by 4 bases, with 14 bases left in between. The CDR3 length is 15 residues. The CDR3 is CASSPGRQFNEKLFF. Written as DNA, the CDR3 is TGTGCCAGCAGCCCCGGGCGACAGTTTAATGAAAAACTGTTTTTT.

The rearrangement links TRBV30 to TRBJ2-4; TRBD1 is a possible D gene (5 bases). V lost 3 bases to trimming and J lost 0 bases, with 15 bases between them. CDR3 length: 16 residues. From germline, CDR1 is GTSNPN and CDR2 SVGIG (reference sequence). This CDR3 is CAWRPRQTSAKNIQYF. The CDR3 DNA is TGTGCCTGGAGGCCCAGACAGACTTCAGCCAAAAACATTCAGTACTTC.

The CDR3, as DNA: TGCGCCAGCAGCCTACAGTCCGGGACAGGGACCTACGAGCAGTACTTC. The encoded protein is CASSLQSGTGTYEQYF. This chain links TRBV5-1 with TRBJ2-7; 9 bases line up with TRBD1. The CDR3 loop spans 16 amino acids. Germline V gene sequence: CDR1 SGHRS, CDR2 YFSETQ. V lost 4 bases to trimming and J lost 2 bases; unmatched junction nucleotides: 10. The full variable domain, in which reference TRBV5-1 and TRBJ2-7 provide the parts outside the CDR3, is KAGVTQTPRYLIKTRGQQVTLSCSPISGHRSVSWYQQTPGQGLQFLFEYFSETQRNKGNFPGRFSGRQFSNSRSEMNVSTLELGDSALYLCASSLQSGTGTYEQYFGPGTRLTVT.

This clone was observed a single time. The chain has TRBV5-1 and TRBJ1-3; tentatively, D is TRBD1 (5 bases). The CDR3 totals 17 residues. Trimming pared 0 bases from V and 4 bases from J, leaving 17 bases between. The germline V gene encodes CDR1 SGHRS and CDR2 YFSETQ. CDR3 region: CASSLEARGLLGNTIYF. The CDR3 coding sequence is TGCGCCAGCAGCTTGGAGGCCCGGGGACTCTTAGGAAACACCATATATTTT.

The gene calls are TRBV18 and TRBJ1-1, with a tentative D call TRBD1 (6 bases). Germline-derived CDR1 and CDR2 are KGHSH and LQKENI. The CDR3 length is 12 residues. Deletions cut 2 bases from V and 10 bases from J, with 11 bases between. The CDR3 region is CASSPGSQGAFF. In nucleotides, the CDR3 is TGTGCCAGCTCACCAGGGTCACAGGGAGCTTTCTTT.

This chain links TRBV5-6 with TRBJ2-5, with 8 nucleotides matching TRBD2. J lost 7 bases, V lost 3 bases, and 23 bases had no gene match. Germline CDR1 and CDR2: SGHDT and YYEEEE. The CDR3 runs to 19 residues. CDR3 in DNA: TGTGCCAGCAGCTCCCCACGGGGGGGTTTAACCTCGCGGGGAGGGACCCAGTACTTC. Translated, it gives CASSSPRGGLTSRGGTQYF.